This T cell receptor beta chain was captured by sequencing in a study of shared clonotypes between healthy human individuals. V lost 6 bases and J lost 2; bases outside the gene matches: 10. Germline assignment: CDR1 MDHEN and CDR2 SYDVKM. This CDR3 comprises 16 residues. Only in-frame clones appear in the TCRdb table, and some are missing; sequencing was by immunoSEQ multiplex PCR. The sample lists a few million clones; almost 96% were seen once. The sequencing input was naive CD4+ T cells sorted from blood. Regarding subset: CD45RA+ positively selected. This clonotype was obtained from a young man in good health. The chain links TRBV28 to TRBJ1-5; 7 nucleotides align to TRBD1. The DNA for the CDR3 is TGTGCCAGCAGGGCTCCGACAGGGCAAGGCAATCAGCCCCAGCATTTT. This sequence encodes CASRAPTGQGNQPQHF.